Reported below is one T cell receptor (beta chain). Its matching antigen is unknown. The record originates from a study of T cell responses to AZD1222 COVID-19 vaccine. Study-level findings and limits: In the spike-specific TCR repertoire, nearly half reportedly target unmutated variant regions. A mostly white British donor set with more females was recruited, and clonal diversity was possibly underestimated.

The CDR3 totals 14 residues. Trimming removed 1 base at V and 6 bases at J, with 11 bases between. Germline CDR1 is MGHRA and CDR2 is YSYEKL. This table comes from immunoSEQ multiplex PCR, and its TCRdb copy is limited to in-frame clones, with some not included. The repertoire has more than 100,000 clones, 75% to 90% of them found once; the top ten carry 2.5% to 4%. This clonotype originated in an adult in good health. The rearrangement joins TRBV4-1 to TRBJ2-3; D ambiguous. The specimen was peripheral blood, collected on day 0 of AZD1222 vaccination. The CDR3 sequence is CASSQALLRDTQYF. Written as DNA, the CDR3 is TGCGCCAGCAGCCAAGCGCTACTCCGTGATACGCAGTATTTT.